This T cell receptor beta chain was recorded in a study of OX40 agonist ivuxolimab in advanced cancers. Across the study: Melanoma, hepatocellular carcinoma, head and neck or renal cell cancer occurred in dose-escalation patients. Patients were 65% to 85% male with ages roughly 20 to 80, mean about 65. Previous treatment with anti-PD-1, anti-PD-L1 or anti-CTLA-4 therapy was allowed; 40% had received some. Study-wide points: Clonal expansion from baseline to week 6 occurred in both CD4+ and CD8+ T cells.

Profiling relied on immunoSEQ multiplex PCR, and the TCRdb table lists in-frame clones only, not all of them. Counted here are approximately 47,000 clones, around nine tenths occurring once; the ten biggest clones make up roughly 8.1%. V was clipped by 5 bases and J by 0 bases, with 12 bases between them. From germline, CDR1 is SGHTA and CDR2 FQGNSA. The CDR3 is 15 residues long. In regard to this clone: Its cognate antigen is unknown.

This chain connects TRBV7-2 to TRBJ2-3; possible D gene TRBD1, 6 bases. The starting material was CD4+ or CD8+ T cells sorted from blood, obtained in a trial of the OX40 agonist ivuxolimab. The TCR was taken from an adult with an advanced solid tumor such as melanoma, head and neck, liver or kidney cancer. DNA of the CDR3: TGTGCCAGCAGCCCCCAGGGGTTTAGCACAGATACGCAGTATTTT. This sequence encodes CASSPQGFSTDTQYF.